This T cell receptor beta chain was recovered during a study of blood T cells in healthy people across ages (dated by TCRdb to 2015 to 2017). General notes on the study: Template switching captured roughly one uniquely barcoded TCR beta cDNA molecule per two T cells in model experiments. To avoid experimental bias, donors of different ages were randomly spread across the sequencing lanes. Using deep sequencing normalized with unique cDNA molecular identifiers, the study measured how TCR beta repertoire diversity changes with age. Four age groups were formed from the donors: young (average about 15 years), middle-aged (approximately 42), aged (about 62) and long-lived (roughly 88). For two donors (one aged 18 to 29 and one aged 80 or older), the study analyzed two additional independent replicas of 1 million unique cDNA reads from the same blood draw. What the research found in general, with its limitations: Because donor CMV infection status was unknown, age-related changes in expanded clonotypes were potentially confounded. The long-lived group showed more naive CD4+ T cells, fewer expanded clones and increased TCR diversity than the aged group, suggesting age selection. A strong correlation was found between observed TCR beta diversity and the percentage of naive T cells measured by flow cytometry. Bulk unsorted PBMC profiling prevented conclusive comparison of naive and antigen-experienced compartments. As age increased, observed TCR beta diversity per million T cells dropped in a roughly linear way, and a significant reduction was already evident by age 40. Estimates of total diversity from one million sequenced T cells were regarded as lower bounds and underestimates.

Library preparation employed 5' RACE. The reads were generated on an Illumina HiSeq 2500. A second PCR of roughly 6 to 11 cycles was performed with a sample-barcoded 5' primer and a J-beta primer mix. A template-switch 5' adaptor carrying 12 random nucleotides introduced a unique molecular identifier onto each TCR beta cDNA molecule. At least 2.5 million CDR3-containing paired-end reads were obtained from each sample. First-strand cDNA was synthesized from all RNA with the Mint cDNA synthesis kit, primed by a TRBC-specific oligonucleotide. Following uracil-DNA glycosylase treatment, a first 18-cycle PCR with universal primers M1SS and BC2_uni_R was performed on all cDNA. The paper's processing steps were these. Normalization of each sample was performed by random selection of 1 million high-quality reads, each carrying a distinct molecular identifier. Reads with shared molecular identifiers were discarded instead of being binned into consensus sequences. MiTCR, set to a Q25 quality threshold and the strictest error-elimination algorithm, was used for CDR3 identification, clonotype clustering and error correction. A nonparametric unseen species model with Euler transformation was used to estimate a lower bound on total TCR beta diversity. TCRdb cleaned the public reads at Q25 with fastp, built clones with MiXCR and kept in-frame beta chains. Rows with one shared CDR3 protein collapse into an entry with the most common genes and DNA. These V and J calls originate from TCRdb's pipeline instead of the authors' own analysis. The sample table holds hundreds of thousands of distinct CDR3 sequences, of which around 49% were seen once. Together, the top ten hold around a third of the sample.

Donors were a few dozen systemically healthy Caucasian individuals from Russia aged about 6 to 100 years. Roughly 10 milliliters of peripheral blood were drawn from each donor into EDTA-treated Vacutainer tubes. Ficoll-Paque density-gradient centrifugation was used to isolate PBMCs, with at least 7 million per sample. Total RNA was extracted from PBMCs with Trizol reagent, with at least 5 micrograms obtained per sample. For every donor, an aliquot of PBMCs went through flow cytometry to measure the percentages of naive CD45RAhigh/CD27high T cells. This clonotype appeared once. Its specific antigen is unknown. Per-base qualities were not stored, and no clone one base away is much larger. One read alone is a weak basis. The CDR3 holds 12 amino acids from the cysteine to the phenylalanine. Only the CDR3 DNA stays, 36 bases, in frame from base 1. V is cut by 5 bases and J by 12 bases, and the space between the germline ends is 13 bases. Looking up the germline V gene yields CDR1 MDHEN and CDR2 SYDVKM.

The sequenced sample consisted of blood. This chain is built from TRBV28 and TRBJ1-4; the D gene lacks a confident call. The receptor comes from a woman in her fifties or sixties in good health. The CDR3 protein sequence reads: CASSASRTELFF. The nucleotide sequence is TGTGCCAGCAGTGCGAGCAGGACCGAACTGTTTTTT.